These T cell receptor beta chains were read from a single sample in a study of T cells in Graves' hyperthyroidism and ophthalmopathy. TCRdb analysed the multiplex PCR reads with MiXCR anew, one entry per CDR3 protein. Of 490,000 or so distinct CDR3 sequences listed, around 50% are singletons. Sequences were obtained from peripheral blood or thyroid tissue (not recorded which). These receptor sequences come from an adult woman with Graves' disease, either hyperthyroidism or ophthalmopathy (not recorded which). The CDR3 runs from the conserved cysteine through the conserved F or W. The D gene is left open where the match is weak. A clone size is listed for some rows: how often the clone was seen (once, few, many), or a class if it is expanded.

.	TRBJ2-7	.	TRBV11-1	TGTGCCAGCTGTGACAGCGCCCGGGTGAAGAACGAGCAGTACTTC	CASCDSARVKNEQYF
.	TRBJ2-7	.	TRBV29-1	TGCAGCTTATCGGACTCCTCCTACGAGCAGTACTTC	CSLSDSSYEQYF
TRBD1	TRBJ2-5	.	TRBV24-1	TGTGCCACCAGTGACCTGACAGGGAACCAAGAGACCCAGTACTTC	CATSDLTGNQETQYF
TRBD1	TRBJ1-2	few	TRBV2	TGTGCCCCAACCGGGACAGGGGGTGCAAGAAGCTACACCTTC	CAPTGTGGARSYTF
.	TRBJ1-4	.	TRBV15	TGTGCCACCAGCGACACAACTAATGAAAAACTGTTTTTT	CATSDTTNEKLFF
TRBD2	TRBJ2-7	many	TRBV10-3	TGTGCCATCAGTCCCGGCCTGGGGGGGAGCTCCTACGAGCAGTACTTC	CAISPGLGGSSYEQYF
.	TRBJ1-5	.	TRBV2	TGTGCCAGCAGAGCCCCCTATAGCAATCAGCCCCAGCATTTT	CASRAPYSNQPQHF
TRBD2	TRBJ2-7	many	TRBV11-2	TGTGCCAGCAGCCTTAACATAGCGGGCGCCTCCTACGAGCAGTACTTC	CASSLNIAGASYEQYF
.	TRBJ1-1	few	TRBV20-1	TGCAGTGCCAGTACCAAATGGGAAGCCACTGAAGCTTTCTTT	CSASTKWEATEAFF
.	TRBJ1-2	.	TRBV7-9	TGTGCCAGCAGCCCCCCTTCGGGCGGTTATGGCTACACCTTC	CASSPPSGGYGYTF
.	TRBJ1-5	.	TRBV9	TGTGCCAGCAGCGTACTGGGAGAGGGGGCCCAGCATTTT	CASSVLGEGAQHF
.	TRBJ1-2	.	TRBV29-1	TGCAGCGTCTCCTGGGGAGGGACGTATGGCTACACCTTC	CSVSWGGTYGYTF
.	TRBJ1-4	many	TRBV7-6	TGTGCCAGCAGCTTAGACGGACCAAATGAAAAACTGTTTTTT	CASSLDGPNEKLFF
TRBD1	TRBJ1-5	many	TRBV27	TGTGCCAGCAGCCGGACAGGAAGCGGTCATCAGCCCCAGCATTTT	CASSRTGSGHQPQHF
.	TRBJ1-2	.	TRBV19	TGTGCCAGTAGGGACGGGGGCAGGAGTTATGGCTACACCTTC	CASRDGGRSYGYTF
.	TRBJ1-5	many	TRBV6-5	TGTGCCAGCAGTTACTCGACAGATCAGCCCCAGCATTTT	CASSYSTDQPQHF
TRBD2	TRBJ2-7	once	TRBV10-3	TGTGCCATCAGCAGCGGGAGTTCCGAGCAGTACTTC	CAISSGSSEQYF
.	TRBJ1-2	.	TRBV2	TGTGCCAGCAGTGAGATTTGGTTGGGAGGCTACACCTTC	CASSEIWLGGYTF
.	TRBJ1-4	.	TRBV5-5	TGTGCCAGCAGCTTGGCCTCGGGGGACAATGAAAAACTGTTTTTT	CASSLASGDNEKLFF
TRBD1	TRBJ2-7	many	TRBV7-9	TGTGCCAGCAGCTCCCGGGACAGTGGTGCCTACGAGCAGTACTTC	CASSSRDSGAYEQYF
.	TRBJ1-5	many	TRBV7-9	TGTGCCAGCAGCAAAGACAGTGGTGGTCAGCCCCAGCATTTT	CASSKDSGGQPQHF
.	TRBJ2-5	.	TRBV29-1	TGCAGCGTAGAACCAGGGTGGGGGTGGGCAGAGACCCAGTACTTC	CSVEPGWGWAETQYF
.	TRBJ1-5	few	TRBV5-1	TGCGCCAGCAGTTCCAACAGGAGCAATCAGCCCCAGCATTTT	CASSSNRSNQPQHF
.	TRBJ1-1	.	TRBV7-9	TGTGCCAGCGAAATACAGGGCGAAGCTTTCTTT	CASEIQGEAFF
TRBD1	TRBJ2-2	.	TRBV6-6	TGTGCCAGCAGACCGGGGACAGGGCGGACCGGGGAGCTGTTTTTT	CASRPGTGRTGELFF
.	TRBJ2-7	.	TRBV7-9	TGTGCCAGCAGCCTTACACAGGGGAGGAGCGAGCAGTACTTC	CASSLTQGRSEQYF
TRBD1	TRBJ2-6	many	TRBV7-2	TGTGCCAGCAGCTCGCCTTATACCGGGACAGGTCACAGCTCTGGGGCCAACGTCCTGACTTTC	CASSSPYTGTGHSSGANVLTF